The 23 T cell receptor beta chains below come from one sample, sequenced in a study of blood T cell repertoires in COVID-19. Using immunoSEQ multiplex PCR, the repertoire was profiled, and TCRdb retains in-frame clones only, with some absent. The data contain about 170,000 clones, roughly 90% of them singletons. What was sequenced was peripheral blood. All receptors derive from a man in his late teens or twenties with COVID-19, enrolled during active disease.

This clone was found once. The gene calls are TRBV5-1 and TRBJ2-7; 8 positions agree with TRBD1. This CDR3 is 15 amino acids long. CDR1 is SGHRS and CDR2 is YFSETQ in the germline V gene. The ends lost 3 bases at V and 2 bases at J; junction bases unmatched: 7. The CDR3 DNA is TGCGCCAGCAGCTGGATCACAGGGGGTACCTACGAGCAGTACTTC. Translated: CASSWITGGTYEQYF.

Only one count was recorded for this clone. The V gene is TRBV9, the J gene TRBJ2-1; D gene unclear. This CDR3 is 15 amino acids long. The V and J ends lost 0 bases and 0 bases respectively, with 7 bases between them. Per germline, CDR1 SGDLS and CDR2 YYNGEE. The CDR3 nucleotides read TGTGCCAGCAGCGTAGGCTACAGCTCCTACAATGAGCAGTTCTTC. Translation: CASSVGYSSYNEQFF.

This chain connects TRBV15 to TRBJ2-7; D is ambiguous. The V gene's germline CDR1 is LNHNV and CDR2 YYDKDF (reference sequence). Trimming pared 0 bases from V and 6 bases from J, leaving 9 bases between. The CDR3 contains 13 residues. CDR3 loop: CATSREGISEQYF. As DNA, the CDR3 is TGTGCCACCAGCAGAGAGGGCATATCCGAGCAGTACTTC.

The CDR3 DNA is TGTGCCTGGAGAATTAGGGGGACTAGCGTTAACGTTTACTCCTACAATGAGCAGTTCTTC. It is translated as CAWRIRGTSVNVYSYNEQFF. The rearrangement uses TRBV30 and TRBJ2-1, with 10 bases identical to TRBD2. The germline gives CDR1 GTSNPN, CDR2 SVGIG (reference sequence). This CDR3 is 20 amino acids long. V was clipped by 3 bases and J by 0 bases; unmatched bases: 17.

This clone has a single count. The V call is TRBV7-9, the J call TRBJ2-6, with D possibly being TRBD1 (6 bases). Germline V gene lookup returns CDR1 SEHNR and CDR2 FQNEAQ (reference sequence). This CDR3 comprises 17 residues. V was pared by 8 bases and J by 4 bases, with 21 bases between. CDR3: CASEANRDPAGANVLTF. Written as DNA, the CDR3 is TGTGCCAGCGAAGCCAACAGGGACCCCGCCGGGGCCAACGTCCTGACTTTC.

CDR3 DNA sequence: TGTGCCAGCAGCGAGGACAGTCGGTCTATAGGTACGCAGTATTTT. This codes for CASSEDSRSIGTQYF. The chain couples TRBV9 to TRBJ2-3, with D perhaps matching TRBD1 (6 bases). CDR1 and CDR2 from the germline V gene are SGDLS and YYNGEE. Between the trimmed V and J ends, which lost 3 bases and 8 bases, there was a span of 19 bases. The CDR3 is 15 residues long.

The rearrangement joins TRBV7-8 to TRBJ2-2; unclear D gene. V was cut by 3 bases and J by 0 bases, with 8 bases left in between. CDR3 length equals 15 residues. Germline lookup yields CDR1 SGHVS and CDR2 FQNEAQ. The CDR3 here is CASSFGGPNTGELFF. CDR3 bases: TGTGCCAGCAGCTTCGGTGGGCCGAACACCGGGGAGCTGTTTTTT.

This clone was detected only once. The chain joins TRBV19 to TRBJ1-1, with 9 bases fitting TRBD1. V shed 5 bases, J shed 1 base, and the junction held 5 bases outside the gene matches. CDR1 and CDR2 (germline): LNHDA, SQIVND (reference sequence). The CDR3 is made up of 15 amino acids. This CDR3 is CASSPMDRGNTEAFF. In DNA form, the CDR3 reads TGTGCCAGTAGTCCTATGGACAGGGGGAACACTGAAGCTTTCTTT.

The chain has TRBV7-9 and TRBJ2-6, with no clear D. The germline V gene encodes CDR1 SEHNR and CDR2 FQNEAQ (reference sequence). The CDR3 loop spans 17 amino acids. Trimming shortened V by 2 bases and J by 0 bases, and 11 bases separated the two germline ends. CDR3 DNA sequence: TGTGCCAGCAGCTTAAGCGCCTTTCTCTCTGGGGCCAACGTCCTGACTTTC. It yields the protein CASSLSAFLSGANVLTF.

The gene calls are TRBV3-1 (or the pseudogene TRBV3-2) and TRBJ2-1; 13 bases fit TRBD2. V trimming: 5 bases; J trimming: 8 bases; junction bases outside the gene matches: 6. The CDR3 runs to 15 residues. In germline, CDR1 is LGHDT, CDR2 YNNKEL (reference sequence). The CDR3 reads CASSILAGGVDEQFF. Here the CDR3 DNA reads TGTGCCAGCAGCATACTAGCGGGGGGGGTCGATGAGCAGTTCTTC.

The V and J genes are TRBV13 and TRBJ2-2; D ambiguous. CDR3 size: 13 residues. Germline V lookup: CDR1 PRHDT, CDR2 FYEKMQ (reference sequence). The germline V and J ends were trimmed by 5 bases and 3 bases, with 7 bases remaining between them. The CDR3 is CASSAGDTGELFF. CDR3 coding DNA: TGTGCCAGCAGCGCCGGTGACACCGGGGAGCTGTTTTTT.

V is TRBV2 and J is TRBJ2-1; D not resolved. Trimming took 0 bases from V and 10 from J, leaving 7 bases between them. The CDR3 contains 12 residues. In germline, CDR1 is SNHLY, CDR2 FYNNEI. CDR3 in DNA: TGTGCCAGCAGTGAAGCAGAACGGGAGCAGTTCTTC. Encoded protein: CASSEAEREQFF.

The chain is built from TRBV5-6 and TRBJ2-1, with D perhaps TRBD2 (5 bases). Looked up from germline, CDR1 is SGHDT and CDR2 is YYEEEE. The germline V and J ends were trimmed by 4 bases and 0 bases, with 14 bases remaining between them. This CDR3 region has 16 residues. This chain's CDR3 is CASSGVTGSSYNEQFF. CDR3 DNA: TGTGCCAGCAGCGGAGTGACGGGGAGCTCCTACAATGAGCAGTTCTTC.

The chain is built from TRBV18 and TRBJ2-7; 7 bases map to TRBD1. With 6 bases clipped from V and 6 bases from J, the junction kept 11 bases outside the gene matches. The CDR3 has 14 residues. Germline values: CDR1 KGHSH, CDR2 LQKENI. The CDR3 loop is CASSQRQGLGEQYF. CDR3 nucleotides: TGTGCCAGCTCGCAGAGACAGGGTTTGGGCGAGCAGTACTTC.

The rearrangement links TRBV28 to TRBJ2-2; possible D gene TRBD1, 6 bases. Germline loops: CDR1 MDHEN, CDR2 SYDVKM. This CDR3 is 15 amino acids long. The V gene lost 1 base and the J gene lost 7 bases, with 13 bases spanning the gap. The CDR3 spells CASSLYARGVGELFF. The CDR3 region has the DNA TGTGCCAGCAGTTTATACGCCAGGGGAGTCGGGGAGCTGTTTTTT.

This clone was counted a few times. The chain links TRBV3-1 (or the pseudogene TRBV3-2) to TRBJ1-1, with 9 bases aligning to TRBD1. J lost 2 bases, V lost 4 bases, and 5 bases had no gene match. CDR3 size: 15 residues. Germline CDR1 reads LGHDT; CDR2 reads YNNKEL (reference sequence). Here the CDR3 DNA reads TGTGCCAGCAGCCTAAGGGACAGGGAAAACACTGAAGCTTTCTTT. This gives the protein CASSLRDRENTEAFF.

The chain combines TRBV5-8 with TRBJ2-1; D call uncertain. This CDR3 spans 12 amino acids. Germline CDR1 and CDR2: SGHTS and YDEGEE. The V and J ends lost 0 bases and 8 bases respectively, with 6 bases between them. The CDR3 spells CASSLARYEQFF. DNA of the CDR3: TGTGCCAGCAGCTTGGCCCGGTATGAGCAGTTCTTC. Using reference TRBV5-8 and TRBJ2-1 for the parts outside the CDR3, the full variable domain is EAGVTQSPTHLIKTRGQQATLRCSPISGHTSVYWYQQALGLGLQFLLWYDEGEERNRGNFPPRFSGRQFPNYSSELNVNALELEDSALYLCASSLARYEQFFGPGTRLTVL.

The J gene is TRBJ2-7, the V gene TRBV19; 9 bases are a match to TRBD1. The germline V gene encodes CDR1 LNHDA and CDR2 SQIVND (reference sequence). The CDR3 loop spans 15 amino acids. V shed 2 bases and J 4 bases; nucleotides not matched to a gene: 6. CDR3 bases: TGTGCCAGTAGTATACAGGACAGGGGATTTTACGAGCAGTACTTC. Translating it yields CASSIQDRGFYEQYF.

This chain uses TRBV7-2 with TRBJ2-6, with D hard to call. This CDR3 is 17 amino acids long. CDR1 is SGHTA, CDR2 FQGNSA, per germline. Trimming shortened V by 0 bases and J by 3 bases, and 12 bases separated the two germline ends. CDR3 bases: TGTGCCAGCAGCTTAGCCGAGATTAGAAGTGGGGCCAACGTCCTGACTTTC. Amino acids: CASSLAEIRSGANVLTF.

This chain joins TRBV30 and TRBJ2-1; D perhaps matches TRBD2 (6 bases). This CDR3 spans 14 amino acids. Per the germline V gene, CDR1 is GTSNPN and CDR2 is SVGIG (reference sequence). V was pared by 4 bases and J by 1 base, with 11 bases between. In nucleotides, the CDR3 is TGTGCCTGGACTTCCGGGGGATCCTACAATGAGCAGTTCTTC. This encodes CAWTSGGSYNEQFF.

There are a few counts of this clone. This chain links TRBV13 with TRBJ2-1, with 11 bases fitting TRBD2. Germline assignment: CDR1 PRHDT and CDR2 FYEKMQ (reference sequence). The CDR3 has 18 amino acids. After removal of 6 bases from V and 0 bases from J, the junction contained 10 bases not matched to a gene. CDR3 bases: TGTGCCAGCAGTCAAACCGGACTAGCGGGCAGCTCCTACAATGAGCAGTTCTTC. Amino acids: CASSQTGLAGSSYNEQFF. Together with reference TRBV13 and TRBJ2-1, the CDR3 gives the full variable domain: AAGVIQSPRHLIKEKRETATLKCYPIPRHDTVYWYQQGPGQDPQFLISFYEKMQSDKGSIPDRFSAQQFSDYHSELNMSSLELGDSALYFCASSQTGLAGSSYNEQFFGPGTRLTVL.

The CDR3 nucleotides are TGTGCCAGCAGTTTTCTCCGGGACAGGGGGCAGCCCCAGCATTTT. It encodes CASSFLRDRGQPQHF. The genes are TRBV27 and TRBJ1-5; TRBD1 agrees at 11 bases. Germline V gives CDR1 MNHEY, CDR2 SMNVEV (reference sequence). CDR3 length equals 15 residues. V trimming: 3 bases; J trimming: 7 bases; junction bases outside the gene matches: 5.

The chain uses TRBV4-1 and TRBJ2-5, with TRBD2 matching 7 bases. This CDR3 contains 18 residues. The V gene end was trimmed by 3 bases and the J gene end by 1 base; junction bases not matched to a gene: 14. CDR1 is MGHRA, CDR2 YSYEKL, per germline. Written as DNA, the CDR3 is TGCGCCAGCAGCCAGGCTAGATCCAGCGGGACCCTCCAAGAGACCCAGTACTTC. Its protein product is CASSQARSSGTLQETQYF.